These 11 T cell receptor beta chains came from one sample sequenced in a study of T-cell memory formation after mild COVID-19. TCRdb reanalysed the 5' RACE reads using MiXCR and keeps one entry per CDR3 protein. The table records roughly 100,000 distinct CDR3 sequences, about 13% of them present only once. Sequencing used PBMCs or a T cell subset sorted from them (not recorded which). Source of these receptors: an adult woman who had mild COVID-19 (a few samples of this study predate the infection). Cell type and time point are not known.

Here the CDR3 DNA reads TGTGCCAGCAGCTCCTGGAGGGGCGCGTCAAATTCACCCCTCCACTTT. This translates into CASSSWRGASNSPLHF. The chain recombines TRBV7-9 with TRBJ1-6; D may be TRBD1 (5 bases). Per germline, CDR1 SEHNR and CDR2 FQNEAQ (reference sequence). The germline V and J ends were trimmed by 4 bases and 7 bases, with 17 bases remaining between them. This CDR3 is built from 16 residues.

The chain links TRBV19 to TRBJ2-1, with D possibly matching TRBD2 (7 bases). Germline CDR1 is LNHDA and CDR2 is SQIVND (reference sequence). Trimming took 4 bases from V and 9 from J, leaving 19 bases between them. The length of the CDR3 is 15 residues. The CDR3 DNA is TGTGCCAGTAGTAGTGGACTAGAGGGGGTTAGTGAGCAGTTCTTC. It encodes CASSSGLEGVSEQFF.

The chain links TRBV13 to TRBJ2-7, with TRBD2 identical over 7 bases. Germline CDR1 and CDR2: PRHDT and FYEKMQ (reference sequence). This CDR3 region has 14 residues. Trimming removed 4 bases from V and 2 bases from J; junction bases left unmatched: 5. The DNA of the CDR3 is TGTGCCAGCAGCTCCCGACGGGGGGCCTACGAGCAGTACTTC. It specifies CASSSRRGAYEQYF.

This clonotype appeared a few times. V is TRBV6-4 and J is TRBJ1-2; 7 bases line up with TRBD1. After removal of 2 bases from V and 3 bases from J, the junction contained 15 bases not matched to a gene. Germline values: CDR1 MRHNA, CDR2 SNTAGT. The CDR3 runs to 18 residues. CDR3 loop: CASSDIRDILQGDYGYTF. CDR3 bases: TGTGCCAGCAGTGACATCCGGGACATTCTCCAGGGGGACTATGGCTACACCTTC.

This clonotype appeared a few times. V is TRBV12-3 or TRBV12-4 and J is TRBJ2-2, with TRBD1 as a possible D gene (6 bases). V shed 1 base and J shed 1 base, with 7 bases lying between them. The CDR3 is 15 residues long. The CDR3 reads CASSLGTVNTGELFF. CDR3 nucleotide sequence: TGTGCCAGCAGTTTAGGGACAGTGAACACCGGGGAGCTGTTTTTT.

The chain uses TRBV9 and TRBJ1-3; possible D gene TRBD1, 5 bases. V gave up 4 bases and J gave up 2 bases, with 13 bases separating them. Germline values: CDR1 SGDLS, CDR2 YYNGEE. This CDR3 has 15 amino acids. This CDR3 is CASSPQDIAGNTIYF. The CDR3 DNA follows: TGTGCCAGCAGCCCTCAGGACATTGCTGGAAACACCATATATTTT.

This rearrangement joins TRBV6-2 or TRBV6-3 to TRBJ2-3, with TRBD2 identical over 8 bases. V was clipped by 0 bases and J by 7 bases; unmatched bases: 6. Germline V CDR1 and CDR2: MNHEY, SVGEGT. The CDR3 runs to 15 residues. The CDR3 DNA sequence: TGTGCCAGCAGTTACTCACTAGCGGTACGATATACGCAGTATTTT. This gives the protein CASSYSLAVRYTQYF.

V usage is TRBV4-3 and J usage is TRBJ2-1, with 8 bases matching TRBD1. After removal of 4 bases from V and 2 bases from J, the junction contained 1 base not matched to a gene. Looked up from germline, CDR1 is LGHNA and CDR2 is YSLEER. The CDR3 totals 14 residues. The CDR3: CASSPQGAYNEQFF. The DNA for the CDR3 is TGCGCCAGCAGCCCACAGGGGGCCTACAATGAGCAGTTCTTC.

The CDR3 DNA reads TGTGCCAGCAGCTCCTTCAGCTCCTACGAGCAGTACTTC. Translation gives CASSSFSSYEQYF. The chain joins TRBV13 to TRBJ2-7; no clear D gene. Trimming took 4 bases from V and 0 from J, leaving 7 bases between them. Looked up from germline, CDR1 is PRHDT and CDR2 is FYEKMQ (reference sequence). The CDR3 is made up of 13 amino acids. Drawing the rest from reference TRBV13 and TRBJ2-7, the complete variable domain is AAGVIQSPRHLIKEKRETATLKCYPIPRHDTVYWYQQGPGQDPQFLISFYEKMQSDKGSIPDRFSAQQFSDYHSELNMSSLELGDSALYFCASSSFSSYEQYFGPGTRLTVT.

The chain is built from TRBV7-9 and TRBJ2-5; 7 bases agree with TRBD2. Trimming at V came to 10 bases and at J to 1 base, leaving 9 bases not matched to a gene. The CDR3 has 14 amino acids. Germline-derived CDR1 and CDR2 are SEHNR and FQNEAQ (reference sequence). The CDR3 region is CAIPLTGGQETQYF. In DNA form, the CDR3 reads TGTGCCATCCCGCTGACGGGGGGCCAAGAGACCCAGTACTTC.

This clonotype has more than one count but fewer than ten. This chain links TRBV7-2 with TRBJ1-1, with a tentative D call TRBD1 (5 bases). V shed 3 bases and J shed 3 bases, with 8 bases lying between them. CDR3 length equals 13 residues. The germline V gene has CDR1 SGHTA and CDR2 FQGNSA. The CDR3 loop reads CASSLGTYTEAFF. The CDR3 nucleotides read TGTGCCAGCAGCTTGGGGACGTACACTGAAGCTTTCTTT. Using reference TRBV7-2 and TRBJ1-1 for the parts outside the CDR3, the full variable domain is GAGVSQSPSNKVTEKGKDVELRCDPISGHTALYWYRQSLGQGLEFLIYFQGNSAPDKSGLPSDRFSAERTGGSVSTLTIQRTQQEDSAVYLCASSLGTYTEAFFGQGTRLTVV.